This entry lists 6 T cell receptor beta chains sequenced from one sample in a study of cytomegalovirus exposure and HLA in healthy donors. 60 Vbeta and 13 Jbeta primers were used in PCR. Some clones are missing from TCRdb's copy, which holds only in-frame ones; the method was immunoSEQ multiplex PCR. The table has around 130,000 clones, roughly four fifths seen once; the top ten hold around 2%. The specimen was PBMCs. The source is a man aged 40-55 years in good health and CMV-seronegative.

The V and J genes are TRBV5-1 and TRBJ2-3, with D possibly being TRBD2 (5 bases). The CDR3 spans 15 residues. Between the trimmed V and J ends, which lost 0 bases and 2 bases, there was a span of 10 bases. Germline V gene sequence: CDR1 SGHRS, CDR2 YFSETQ. In nucleotides, the CDR3 is TGCGCCAGCAGCTTGGGAGGGAAACCCACAGATACGCAGTATTTT. Its protein product is CASSLGGKPTDTQYF.

The chain recombines TRBV5-1 with TRBJ2-7; TRBD1 aligns across 9 bases. This CDR3 has 15 residues. Unmatched junction bases numbered 5, after V lost 1 base and J lost 3 bases. Germline CDR1 and CDR2: SGHRS and YFSETQ. This chain's CDR3 is CASSLSSDRGYEQYF. CDR3 sequence (DNA): TGCGCCAGCAGCTTGTCCTCGGACAGGGGCTACGAGCAGTACTTC.

The chain employs TRBV7-9 and TRBJ2-1; the D gene is possibly TRBD2 (6 bases). CDR1 is SEHNR, CDR2 FQNEAQ, per germline (reference sequence). This CDR3 contains 16 residues. Trimming cost V 1 base and J 0 bases, with 10 bases left between them. CDR3 sequence: CASSLGGLGSYNEQFF. CDR3 in DNA: TGTGCCAGCAGCTTAGGGGGACTCGGCTCCTACAATGAGCAGTTCTTC.

Comments on this clone: A read error may produce the germline difference seen at one junction end. The CDR3 region is CASSQSTVRNEQFF. In DNA form, the CDR3 reads TGTGCTAGCAGCCAATCGACAGTACGCAATGAGCAGTTCTTC. This chain links TRBV7-7 with TRBJ2-1; possible D gene TRBD1, 5 bases. The CDR3 is 14 amino acids. Germline CDR1 and CDR2: SSHAT and FNYEAQ (reference sequence).

This sequence joins TRBV18 and TRBJ2-7; the D gene is possibly TRBD1 (7 bases). The length of the CDR3 is 15 residues. Trimming took 0 bases from V and 2 from J, leaving 11 bases between them. Germline V gives CDR1 KGHSH, CDR2 LQKENI. The CDR3 reads CASSPPSRGAYEQYF. The CDR3, as DNA: TGTGCCAGCTCACCACCGAGCAGGGGGGCCTACGAGCAGTACTTC.

The J gene is TRBJ2-7, the V gene TRBV4-3; D gene unclear. The germline V and J ends were trimmed by 1 base and 3 bases, with 10 bases remaining between them. The CDR3 is made up of 14 amino acids. Germline values: CDR1 LGHNA, CDR2 YSLEER. In DNA form, the CDR3 reads TGCGCCAGCAGCCAAGGTCCAGTAAACTACGAGCAGTACTTC. This gives the protein CASSQGPVNYEQYF.